These T cell receptor beta chains were read from a single sample in a study of blood T cell repertoires in COVID-19. Clones were sequenced by immunoSEQ multiplex PCR, and TCRdb holds only the in-frame ones, with some missing. This sample has roughly 100,000 clones, with around nine tenths found just once. Sequenced sample: peripheral blood. These TCRs come from a human donor in a cohort sampled during active COVID-19. The CDR3 runs from the conserved cysteine through the conserved F or W. D genes are given only for firm matches. Clone size is shown for a subset of rows, as once, few, many or a class of expanded clone.

cdr3_length j_call v_call clone_size d_call cdr3_nt cdr3_aa
14 TRBJ1-6 TRBV6-5 . TRBD1 TGTGCCAGCAGGCCGGACAGGGTGGTGACACCCCTCCACTTT CASRPDRVVTPLHF
14 TRBJ2-4 TRBV10-3 . TRBD2 TGTGCCATCAGTGAGTCGCAAGGCGGGAGCATTCAGTACTTC CAISESQGGSIQYF
13 TRBJ1-1 TRBV18 . TRBD1 TGTGCCAGCTCGGGGACAGCGAACACTGAAGCTTTCTTT CASSGTANTEAFF
15 TRBJ1-1 TRBV11-3 . . TGTGCCAGCAGCGCCACGCCATTGACGGGCACTGAAGCTTTCTTT CASSATPLTGTEAFF
15 TRBJ1-6 TRBV6-5 once . TGTGCCAGCAGTTACGAGGGGGGGGGCAATTCACCCCTCCACTTT CASSYEGGGNSPLHF
19 TRBJ2-5 TRBV7-9 . . TGTGCCAGCAGCAGACAGGGTTTGAATGTGGCGGGAGCGGGGGAGACCCAGTACTTC CASSRQGLNVAGAGETQYF
16 TRBJ2-2 TRBV5-1 few TRBD2 TGCGCCAGCAGCTTACGGGAGGGCCGTAGCACCGGGGAGCTGTTTTTT CASSLREGRSTGELFF
16 TRBJ1-1 TRBV18 once TRBD1 TGTGCCAGCTCACTCGGACAGGGAAGGGGGTACACTGAAGCTTTCTTT CASSLGQGRGYTEAFF
16 TRBJ2-1 TRBV3-1/TRBV3-2 . TRBD2 TGTGCCAGCAGCCATGAACTAGCGGGAGCCCGCCATGAGCAGTTCTTC CASSHELAGARHEQFF
16 TRBJ2-2 TRBV11-3 . TRBD2 TGTGCCAGCAGCTTAGGCCTAGCGGGGAACACCGGGGAGCTGTTTTTT CASSLGLAGNTGELFF
17 TRBJ2-3 TRBV9 . TRBD2 TGTGCCAGCAGCGTAGATCCCAGCGGGGGGGCTACAGATACGCAGTATTTT CASSVDPSGGATDTQYF
15 TRBJ1-1 TRBV5-1 . TRBD1 TGCGCCAGCAGCTTCGCCCCCTCGGACAGGGTGGGAGCTTTCTTT CASSFAPSDRVGAFF
15 TRBJ2-6 TRBV6-5 . TRBD1 TGTGCCAGCAGTTACTCGAAAGGGACAGGGCCCGTCCTGACTTTC CASSYSKGTGPVLTF
14 TRBJ2-1 TRBV9 . TRBD1 TGTGCCAGCAGCGAAGGGACAGACTACAATGAGCAGTTCTTC CASSEGTDYNEQFF
16 TRBJ2-3 TRBV9 . TRBD2 TGTGCCAGCAGCGTTAGACTAGCGGGAGGGGACGGTACGCAGTATTTT CASSVRLAGGDGTQYF
14 TRBJ1-5 TRBV3-1/TRBV3-2 . TRBD1 TGTGCCAGCAGCCAAGGACAGGGTTCACAGCCCCAGCATTTT CASSQGQGSQPQHF
17 TRBJ1-4 TRBV10-2 . . TGCGCCACCAGCCCCCGCAGGGAAGAACCAACTAATGAAAAACTGTTTTTT CATSPRREEPTNEKLFF
16 TRBJ2-1 TRBV27 . . TGTGCCAGCAGTTTACAGGGGCGCAAGGTTGTCGATGAGCAGTTCTTC CASSLQGRKVVDEQFF
13 TRBJ1-5 TRBV30 . . TGTGCCTGGAGTGTGGACAGAAATCAGCCCCAGCATTTT CAWSVDRNQPQHF
15 TRBJ1-4 TRBV30 few . TGTGCCTGCCCCAAGAGGGGGACACGGAATGAAAAACTGTTTTTT CACPKRGTRNEKLFF
16 TRBJ1-4 TRBV29-1 . . TGCAGCGTTGGGGAGGGGCCGACGAGAACTAATGAAAAACTGTTTTTT CSVGEGPTRTNEKLFF
16 TRBJ2-7 TRBV7-2 . TRBD1 TGTGCCAGCAGCTTCTCCCAGACAGGGGCGCCTTACGAGCAGTACTTC CASSFSQTGAPYEQYF
12 TRBJ2-3 TRBV24-1 . . TGTGCCACCAGTCGGGTCACAGATACGCAGTATTTT CATSRVTDTQYF
14 TRBJ2-7 TRBV3-1/TRBV3-2 . . TGTGCCAGCAGCCAAGTAATTACAGGGCACGAGCAGTACTTC CASSQVITGHEQYF
17 TRBJ2-4 TRBV19 once TRBD2 TGTGCCAGTAGTATAGATGGCGGGGGGGCGTCCAAAAACATTCAGTACTTC CASSIDGGGASKNIQYF
17 TRBJ2-4 TRBV9 . TRBD1 TGTGCCAGCAGCGTAGGAAGAGGGACAGGAGCCAAAAACATTCAGTACTTC CASSVGRGTGAKNIQYF
15 TRBJ1-1 TRBV30 . . TGTGCCTGGAGGGAACAGGGAAGGATGAACACTGAAGCTTTCTTT CAWREQGRMNTEAFF
15 TRBJ1-1 TRBV28 . . TGTGCCAGCAGTTTGAATGGGCGCCTGAACACTGAAGCTTTCTTT CASSLNGRLNTEAFF
17 TRBJ2-7 TRBV30 . TRBD2 TGTGCCTGGAGGAAGACACCTTGGACTAGGGCAGCCTACGAGCAGTACTTC CAWRKTPWTRAAYEQYF
14 TRBJ1-1 TRBV6-2/TRBV6-3 . TRBD1 TGTGCCAGCAGTCGGACAGGCGTGAACACTGAAGCTTTCTTT CASSRTGVNTEAFF
14 TRBJ1-2 TRBV11-2 medium-sized . TGTGCCAGCAGCTTAGACATAGGGAGCTATGGCTACACCTTC CASSLDIGSYGYTF
15 TRBJ2-7 TRBV10-2 few TRBD2 TGCGCCAGCAGTGAGAGACTAGCGGGGGGTGACGAGCAGTACTTC CASSERLAGGDEQYF
15 TRBJ2-1 TRBV10-3 . TRBD2 TGTGCCATCAGACCCCGTAGCGGGTCCTACAATGAGCAGTTCTTC CAIRPRSGSYNEQFF
14 TRBJ2-5 TRBV7-2 . TRBD2 TGTGCCAGCAGCCGCGGGAGGGCGGTGGAGACCCAGTACTTC CASSRGRAVETQYF
18 TRBJ2-1 TRBV28 few TRBD2 TGTGCCAGCAGTTCCCGGGACGGTCGGACTAGTTGGGACAATGAGCAGTTCTTC CASSSRDGRTSWDNEQFF
15 TRBJ1-6 TRBV28 . . TGTGCCAGCAGTTTGGGGGGCTCCTATAATTCACCCCTCCACTTT CASSLGGSYNSPLHF
14 TRBJ2-4 TRBV5-4 once . TGTGCCAGCAGCTCTAACTGGGAGAGAAACATTCAGTACTTC CASSSNWERNIQYF
11 TRBJ2-7 TRBV7-8 . . TGTGCCAGCAGCCCTCGGGACGAGCAGTACTTC CASSPRDEQYF
15 TRBJ2-7 TRBV9 . . TGTGCCAGCAGCGTGAGGCGAGGGTGCTCCTACGAGCAGTACTTC CASSVRRGCSYEQYF
14 TRBJ1-4 TRBV11-2 . TRBD1 TGTGCCAGCAGGGGGGACAGGGAGGTAGAAAAACTGTTTTTT CASRGDREVEKLFF
16 TRBJ2-2 TRBV9 . TRBD2 TGTGCCAGCAGCCCACTAGCGGGAGGTATGGGCGGGGAGCTGTTTTTT CASSPLAGGMGGELFF
16 TRBJ1-2 TRBV6-1 once TRBD1 TGTGCCAGCAGTGAAAAGAGAAGACAGGGAAACTATGGCTACACCTTC CASSEKRRQGNYGYTF